The 25 T cell receptor beta chains below were found in one sample sequenced in a study of PD-1 blockade in classical Hodgkin lymphoma. Time point given: cycle 4 day 1 (C4D1), after less than 7 weeks of nivolumab. After autologous stem cell transplantation all patients relapsed, and prior brentuximab vedotin exposure differed between cohorts. The protocol was immunoSEQ multiplex PCR, while the TCRdb copy is restricted to in-frame clones and leaves out a portion. The table records roughly 100,000 clones, under 95% of them present only once. Sequenced here: peripheral blood mononuclear cells (PBMCs), sampled before the fourth cycle of nivolumab. The receptor set was obtained from a human donor with classical Hodgkin lymphoma.

The chain is built from TRBV7-9 and TRBJ2-2; D may correspond to TRBD1 or TRBD2 (5 bases each). The CDR3 spans 16 residues. With 2 bases removed from V and 4 bases from J, the gap between germline ends came to 14 bases. Germline lookup yields CDR1 SEHNR and CDR2 FQNEAQ (reference sequence). DNA for the CDR3: TGTGCCAGCAGCTTATTAAGGGGACGGAGCACCGGGGAGCTGTTTTTT. Its translation: CASSLLRGRSTGELFF.

The V gene is TRBV30, the J gene TRBJ2-1, with 8 positions matching TRBD2. J gave up 4 bases and V 4 bases, and 12 bases lay outside the gene matches. The CDR3 runs 16 residues. The V gene's germline CDR1 is GTSNPN and CDR2 SVGIG (reference sequence). CDR3 loop: CAWTPLAASLYNEQFF. DNA for the CDR3: TGTGCCTGGACGCCACTAGCGGCCTCACTATACAATGAGCAGTTCTTC.

The V and J genes are TRBV5-4 and TRBJ2-1; 7 bases map to TRBD2. This CDR3 is 16 amino acids long. Germline trimming cut 4 bases from V and 9 bases from J; bases unmatched to any gene: 16. Germline V CDR1 and CDR2: SGHNT, YYREEE (reference sequence). As DNA, the CDR3 is TGTGCCAGCAGCCCGGGACTACCCTTTCTGGGCGGTGAGCAGTTCTTC. Translated: CASSPGLPFLGGEQFF.

The rearrangement joins TRBV6-1 to TRBJ2-5, with a possible D match to TRBD2 (5 bases). CDR1 is MNHNS, CDR2 SASEGT, per germline. V shed 2 bases and J shed 7 bases, with 14 bases lying between them. This CDR3 is built from 14 residues. The CDR3 nucleotides are TGTGCCAGCAGTGAACTAGCAACCTTGGGGACCCAGTACTTC. Translation: CASSELATLGTQYF.

The genes are TRBV7-9 and TRBJ2-7; D may correspond to TRBD1 or TRBD2 (5 bases each). This CDR3 has 14 amino acids. CDR1 is SEHNR and CDR2 is FQNEAQ in the germline V gene (reference sequence). V was clipped by 5 bases and J by 1 base, with 12 bases between them. The CDR3 DNA reads as TGTGCCAGCAGCCCCCGGGACCAATCCTACGAGCAGTACTTC. Amino acid sequence: CASSPRDQSYEQYF.

V and J are TRBV27 and TRBJ1-1; D ambiguous. This CDR3 is 15 amino acids long. Germline V gives CDR1 MNHEY, CDR2 SMNVEV (reference sequence). Trimming stripped 0 bases from V and 0 bases from J, with 8 bases between. This CDR3 reads CASSLSSIMNTEAFF. The CDR3 DNA reads TGTGCCAGCAGTTTATCGAGTATTATGAACACTGAAGCTTTCTTT.

The chain carries TRBV7-3 and TRBJ2-5, with D unresolved. V gave up 5 bases and J gave up 5 bases, with 12 bases separating them. The CDR3 runs 13 residues. The germline V gene encodes CDR1 SGHTA and CDR2 FQGTGA. CDR3 nucleotides: TGTGCCAGCAGCCGACGGACCGGGGAGACCCAGTACTTC. This encodes CASSRRTGETQYF.

The gene calls are TRBV2 and TRBJ2-1; 7 bases are shared with TRBD2. Germline loops: CDR1 SNHLY, CDR2 FYNNEI. With V trimmed by 8 bases and J by 5 bases, 6 bases remained unmatched. The CDR3 spans 13 residues. The CDR3 is CASRPSGNNEQFF. The CDR3, as DNA: TGTGCCAGCCGTCCTAGCGGCAACAATGAGCAGTTCTTC.

The rearrangement uses TRBV2 and TRBJ2-1; D call uncertain. Trimming took off 6 bases at V and 8 bases at J, with 11 bases between the two ends. Germline loops: CDR1 SNHLY, CDR2 FYNNEI. The CDR3 is made up of 12 amino acids. CDR3 bases: TGTGCCAGCAGCCTCGAAGAGTATGAGCAGTTCTTC. This codes for CASSLEEYEQFF.

The chain carries TRBV11-2 and TRBJ1-1; TRBD1 aligns across 11 bases. The CDR3 is 17 residues long. V was pared by 5 bases and J by 0 bases, with 8 bases of the junction left unmatched. Germline loops: CDR1 SGHAT, CDR2 FQNNGV. The CDR3 region has the DNA TGTGCCAGCAGCCGAATGGACAGGGGGCGGCTGAACACTGAAGCTTTCTTT. Translation gives CASSRMDRGRLNTEAFF.

The genes are TRBV19 and TRBJ2-7; 10 nucleotides line up with TRBD1. V lost 4 bases, J lost 4 bases, and 10 bases stayed unmatched. This CDR3 region has 16 residues. Germline V CDR1 and CDR2: LNHDA, SQIVND (reference sequence). The CDR3 spells CASSNSPGTGEYEQYF. CDR3 DNA sequence: TGTGCCAGTAGTAACTCCCCCGGGACAGGGGAATACGAGCAGTACTTC.

The rearrangement joins TRBV29-1 to TRBJ1-2; no definite D call. This CDR3 has 12 amino acids. Germline lookup yields CDR1 SQVTM and CDR2 ANQGSEA. Trimming took off 2 bases at V and 2 bases at J, with 6 bases between the two ends. DNA of the CDR3: TGCAGCGTTGAATGGCGGAACTATGGCTACACCTTC. Translating gives CSVEWRNYGYTF.

The chain employs TRBV18 and TRBJ2-7; 8 nucleotides agree with TRBD1. CDR3 length equals 20 residues. Trimming took 6 bases from V and 5 from J; bases not matched to a gene: 27. Per germline, CDR1 KGHSH and CDR2 LQKENI. CDR3: CASSSLTVNRGSYHPDEQYF. DNA for the CDR3: TGTGCCAGCTCCTCCCTCACGGTCAACAGGGGGTCATACCATCCCGACGAGCAGTACTTC.

This chain joins TRBV19 and TRBJ1-2, with D possibly matching TRBD1 (5 bases). Trimming removed 1 base at V and 3 bases at J, with 12 bases between. The CDR3 sequence is 15 residues long. CDR1 is LNHDA and CDR2 is SQIVND in the germline V gene (reference sequence). CDR3 DNA sequence: TGTGCCAGTAGTATAGGAGGGGCCTACTACTATGGCTACACCTTC. This encodes CASSIGGAYYYGYTF.

V and J are TRBV6-4 and TRBJ1-5; D remains ambiguous. Germline-derived CDR1 and CDR2 are MRHNA and SNTAGT. CDR3 length: 14 amino acids. V was pared by 4 bases and J by 3 bases, with 10 bases between. The CDR3, as DNA: TGTGCCAGCAGTGTGGATCACGCCAATCAGCCCCAGCATTTT. Amino acid sequence: CASSVDHANQPQHF.

This rearrangement joins TRBV7-2 to TRBJ2-1; 9 bases fit TRBD1. The CDR3 contains 20 residues. Looked up from germline, CDR1 is SGHTA and CDR2 is FQGNSA. V lost 0 bases, J lost 4 bases, and 16 bases stayed unmatched. For the CDR3, the DNA is TGTGCCAGCAGCTTAGCGTCAGGCGGCCGGGGGACAGGGAATTACAATGAGCAGTTCTTC. Its protein product is CASSLASGGRGTGNYNEQFF.

This chain uses TRBV19 with TRBJ1-3; 7 bases are shared with TRBD1. Germline CDR1 is LNHDA and CDR2 is SQIVND (reference sequence). There are 17 residues in the CDR3. V lost 5 bases and J lost 0; bases outside the gene matches: 10. CDR3 sequence reads: CASSHQDRSYSGNTIYF. In nucleotides, the CDR3 is TGTGCCAGTAGTCACCAGGACAGGTCCTACTCTGGAAACACCATATATTTT.

The V and J genes are TRBV12-5 and TRBJ2-7; TRBD2 agrees at 11 bases. Losses at the gene ends were 6 bases for V and 3 bases for J; bases not matched to a gene: 16. The CDR3 length is 18 residues. Germline V CDR1 and CDR2: LGHNT, FRNRAP. The CDR3 region is CASGRLAGTQGGNYEQYF. CDR3 sequence (DNA): TGTGCTAGTGGCCGACTAGCGGGAACCCAGGGAGGGAACTACGAGCAGTACTTC.

The rearrangement joins TRBV29-1 to TRBJ2-7, with a weak D call TRBD1 (5 bases). The germline V gene has CDR1 SQVTM and CDR2 ANQGSEA. The CDR3 consists of 14 residues. The ends were cut back, 4 bases at V and 1 base at J, with 14 bases in the middle. The CDR3 DNA sequence: TGCAGCGTTGTGGCCGACAGCGAATCCTACGAGCAGTACTTC. As protein: CSVVADSESYEQYF.

The rearrangement links TRBV5-6 to TRBJ1-2; 8 bases fit TRBD1. This CDR3 has 13 residues. In germline, CDR1 is SGHDT, CDR2 YYEEEE. After removal of 0 bases from V and 7 bases from J, the junction contained 2 bases not matched to a gene. This chain's CDR3 is CASSLARGPGYTF. In nucleotides, the CDR3 is TGTGCCAGCAGCTTGGCCAGGGGGCCTGGCTACACCTTC.

The chain uses TRBV4-1 and TRBJ2-4, with 8 bases lining up with TRBD2. Germline V gene data show CDR1 as MGHRA and CDR2 as YSYEKL. This CDR3 has 18 residues. J was trimmed by 2 bases and V by 1 base; bases with no gene match: 10. The CDR3 DNA follows: TGCGCCAGCAGCCAAGGTTCCCCAGCGGGAGAAACCAAAAACATTCAGTACTTC. The encoded protein is CASSQGSPAGETKNIQYF.

The V and J genes are TRBV11-1 and TRBJ2-5; possibly TRBD2 for D (7 bases). The V end lost 5 bases, the J end lost 3 bases, and 16 bases lay between the germline ends. Germline V gives CDR1 SGHAT, CDR2 FQDESV (reference sequence). This CDR3 contains 15 residues. CDR3 nucleotide sequence: TGTGCCAGCAGCCGGGGCTGGGGGGGCGAAGAGACCCAGTACTTC. It translates to CASSRGWGGEETQYF.

The chain has TRBV7-8 and TRBJ1-4; D uncertain. Germline CDR1 and CDR2: SGHVS and FQNEAQ. The CDR3 consists of 15 residues. Trimming pared 1 base from V and 7 bases from J, leaving 13 bases between. CDR3 loop: CASSLDLDHGEKLFF. In nucleotides, the CDR3 is TGTGCCAGCAGCTTAGACCTAGATCATGGTGAAAAACTGTTTTTT. Full variable domain (remainder filled in from reference TRBV7-8 and TRBJ1-4): GAGVSQSPRYKVAKRGQDVALRCDPISGHVSLFWYQQALGQGPEFLTYFQNEAQLDKSGLPSDRFFAERPEGSVSTLKIQRTQQEDSAVYLCASSLDLDHGEKLFFGSGTQLSVL.

This chain joins TRBV27 and TRBJ2-2, with TRBD1 matching over 10 bases. Germline values: CDR1 MNHEY, CDR2 SMNVEV (reference sequence). The CDR3 extends over 15 amino acids. V lost 2 bases to trimming and J lost 7 bases; unmatched junction nucleotides: 4. As DNA, the CDR3 is TGTGCCAGCAGTTTAGGGACAGGGGTGAACGGGGAGCTGTTTTTT. It translates to CASSLGTGVNGELFF.

The chain joins TRBV30 to TRBJ1-1; 7 bases are shared with TRBD1. The junction had 14 bases not matched to a gene; V was cut back by 4 bases and J by 0 bases. The CDR3 has 17 amino acids. Germline CDR1 GTSNPN, CDR2 SVGIG (reference sequence). The CDR3 here is CAWTRKNRGGLNTEAFF. The CDR3 bases are TGTGCCTGGACTCGAAAGAACAGGGGAGGGTTGAACACTGAAGCTTTCTTT.